The 27 T cell receptor beta chains below were found in one sample sequenced in a study of Graves' ophthalmopathy and Graves' hyperthyroidism. Amplification targeted the TCR beta CDR3 regions, with RNA transcripts as the source material. HTBI-primed first-round RT-PCR preceded second-round multiplex PCR. TCRdb re-called the multiplex PCR reads with MiXCR, one entry per CDR3 protein. The sample lists around 520,000 distinct CDR3 sequences; about 40% were seen once. The sequencing input was peripheral blood or thyroid tissue (not recorded which). The receptors were sampled from an adult man with Graves' hyperthyroidism.

Only a few counts were recorded for this clonotype. The chain employs TRBV13 and TRBJ2-2; 8 bases agree with TRBD1. V lost 5 bases, J lost 1 base, and 6 bases stayed unmatched. CDR3 size: 16 residues. Per the germline V gene, CDR1 is PRHDT and CDR2 is FYEKMQ (reference sequence). CDR3 in DNA: TGTGCCAGCAGCCCGATAGGGACAGGGAACACCGGGGAGCTGTTTTTT. Protein product: CASSPIGTGNTGELFF.

This clonotype came up many times. Likely a read error: the CDR3 ends without its conserved phenylalanine or tryptophan. No DNA is shown, since the ends of the CDR3 on it are uncertain; the CDR3 is the one TCRdb lists. The J gene is TRBJ2-7, the V gene TRBV6-1; the table calls TRBD1, which could not be checked here. Looked up from germline, CDR1 is MNHNS and CDR2 is SASEGT. The CDR3 is 12 amino acids long, termini counted. The CDR3 here is CASQQGAGWLRI.

Remarks on this clonotype: It may be a read error: a sequence one base away is much more abundant. The chain employs TRBV9 and TRBJ1-2; 7 bases line up with TRBD1. There are 15 residues in the CDR3. Germline CDR1 is SGDLS and CDR2 is YYNGEE. Germline trimming cut 3 bases from V and 0 bases from J; bases unmatched to any gene: 5. Here the CDR3 reads CASSDTGAPNYGYTF. CDR3 DNA sequence: TGTGCCAGCAGCGACACAGGGGCCCCTAACTATGGCTACACCTTC.

This clonotype showed up many times. The rearrangement uses TRBV20-1 and TRBJ2-5; D not resolved. CDR3 length equals 14 residues. Trimming shortened V by 7 bases and J by 0 bases, and 15 bases separated the two germline ends. Germline V gives CDR1 DFQATT, CDR2 SNEGSKA (reference sequence). The DNA of the CDR3 is TGCAGTGGAAACCGAGCGCCCTACCAAGAGACCCAGTACTTC. Translating gives CSGNRAPYQETQYF.

The chain joins TRBV7-8 to TRBJ1-5; no clear D. Germline V gene sequence: CDR1 SGHVS, CDR2 FQNEAQ. CDR3 size: 14 residues. V shed 5 bases and J shed 3 bases, with 11 bases lying between them. The CDR3 sequence is CASSPVTYNQPQHF. The CDR3 coding sequence is TGTGCCAGCAGCCCAGTTACCTACAATCAGCCCCAGCATTTT.

The rearrangement uses TRBV29-1 and TRBJ1-4; 7 bases agree with TRBD1. The ends lost 2 bases at V and 8 bases at J; junction bases unmatched: 5. CDR3 length: 13 residues. Germline V CDR1 and CDR2: SQVTM, ANQGSEA. The CDR3 here is CSVEKGADEKLFF. Written as DNA, the CDR3 is TGCAGCGTTGAAAAGGGGGCTGACGAAAAACTGTTTTTT.

V and J are TRBV2 and TRBJ1-2, with 7 positions matching TRBD1. V shed 2 bases, J shed 0 bases, and the junction held 6 bases outside the gene matches. Germline CDR1 is SNHLY and CDR2 is FYNNEI. The CDR3 has 16 residues. The CDR3 DNA sequence: TGTGCCAGCAGTGAACTAGGGGGCAGCGCTAACTATGGCTACACCTTC. It yields the protein CASSELGGSANYGYTF.

This clonotype was seen repeatedly, ten times or more. The chain employs TRBV7-2 and TRBJ1-1; unclear D gene. This CDR3 is 14 amino acids long. The V end was cut by 1 base, the J end by 0 bases, with 6 bases between. CDR1 SGHTA and CDR2 FQGNSA come from the germline V gene. CDR3 sequence (DNA): TGTGCCAGCAGCTTAGTCCTTGTGAACACTGAAGCTTTCTTT. The encoded protein is CASSLVLVNTEAFF.

As concerns this clonotype: A much more abundant neighbour one base away suggests this may be a read error. V is TRBV12-3 or TRBV12-4 and J is TRBJ1-2; a possible D gene is TRBD1 (5 bases). Trimming removed 2 bases at V and 7 bases at J, with 8 bases between. The CDR3 spans 12 residues. CDR3 sequence: CASSLQGCGYTF. The CDR3, as DNA: TGTGCCAGCAGTTTACAGGGATGTGGCTACACCTTC.

The chain links TRBV7-8 to TRBJ2-5; 8 bases agree with TRBD2. Germline trimming cut 2 bases from V and 5 bases from J; bases unmatched to any gene: 7. The CDR3 consists of 15 residues. The V gene's germline CDR1 is SGHVS and CDR2 FQNEAQ. The CDR3 DNA reads as TGTGCCAGCAGCTTATGGCGGGGGGCATTGGAGACCCAGTACTTC. Translation gives CASSLWRGALETQYF.

The rearrangement links TRBV2 to TRBJ1-1, with 7 bases matching TRBD1. Germline lookup yields CDR1 SNHLY and CDR2 FYNNEI. After removal of 6 bases from V and 6 bases from J, the junction contained 7 bases not matched to a gene. The CDR3 spans 13 residues. The CDR3 region is CASSRGQRSEAFF. In DNA form, the CDR3 reads TGTGCCAGCAGCCGGGGACAGAGGTCTGAAGCTTTCTTT.

The chain has TRBV7-9 and TRBJ2-7, with 8 bases aligning to TRBD1. CDR1 and CDR2 (germline): SEHNR, FQNEAQ (reference sequence). J lost 5 bases, V lost 5 bases, and 5 bases had no gene match. This CDR3 is 13 amino acids long. The CDR3 loop reads CASSRTGIHEQYF. CDR3 bases: TGTGCCAGCAGCAGGACAGGGATCCACGAGCAGTACTTC.

This clonotype was observed many times. J is TRBJ1-1 and V is TRBV29-1, with D hard to call. Trimming shortened V by 0 bases and J by 3 bases, and 8 bases separated the two germline ends. Germline CDR1 reads SQVTM; CDR2 reads ANQGSEA. This CDR3 comprises 13 residues. The CDR3 protein is CSVEDRGYTEAFF. The CDR3 coding sequence is TGCAGCGTTGAAGATAGAGGGTACACTGAAGCTTTCTTT.

The sample holds a few counts of this clonotype. The J gene is TRBJ2-3, the V gene TRBV10-3; 8 nucleotides align to TRBD1. The trim removed 10 bases at V and 2 bases at J, leaving 11 bases unmatched. CDR3 length: 15 amino acids. In germline, CDR1 is ENHRY, CDR2 SYGVKD. CDR3 amino acids: CATQTQGAHTDTQYF. The CDR3 region has the DNA TGTGCCACTCAGACCCAGGGGGCTCACACAGATACGCAGTATTTT.

This clonotype was seen a handful of times. This sequence joins TRBV29-1 and TRBJ2-7; 7 positions match TRBD2. Germline V CDR1 and CDR2: SQVTM, ANQGSEA. This CDR3 comprises 13 residues. The CDR3 coding sequence is TGCAGTTTAGAAAGCGGGGCCTCCTACGAGCAGTACTTC. As protein: CSLESGASYEQYF.

The chain recombines TRBV29-1 with TRBJ1-2; D perhaps matches TRBD1 (6 bases). Germline CDR1 is SQVTM and CDR2 is ANQGSEA. V shed 4 bases and J shed 2 bases, with 8 bases lying between them. This CDR3 region has 12 residues. DNA for the CDR3: TGCAGCGTTGGACAGGACAACTATGGCTACACCTTC. Residues: CSVGQDNYGYTF. Full variable domain (missing parts from reference TRBV29-1 and TRBJ1-2): SAVISQKPSRDICQRGTSLTIQCQVDSQVTMMFWYRQQPGQSLTLIATANQGSEATYESGFVIDKFPISRPNLTFSTLTVSNMSPEDSSIYLCSVGQDNYGYTFGSGTRLTVV.

This sequence joins TRBV19 and TRBJ2-1; 8 positions agree with TRBD2. V lost 5 bases, J lost 7 bases, and 4 bases stayed unmatched. Germline V gene data show CDR1 as LNHDA and CDR2 as SQIVND (reference sequence). The CDR3 is 13 residues long. The CDR3: CASSAPGGNEQFF. CDR3 nucleotide sequence: TGTGCCAGTAGTGCTCCGGGGGGGAATGAGCAGTTCTTC.

This clonotype was seen a handful of times. V and J are TRBV19 and TRBJ2-2, with TRBD2 matching 10 bases. The CDR3 runs 15 residues. The junction had 2 bases not matched to a gene; V was cut back by 6 bases and J by 1 base. CDR1 is LNHDA, CDR2 SQIVND, per germline (reference sequence). For the CDR3, the DNA is TGTGCCAGTAGATTAGCGGGAGGGAACACCGGGGAGCTGTTTTTT. Its protein product is CASRLAGGNTGELFF.

This chain uses TRBV10-2 with TRBJ1-6, with D unresolved. Germline CDR1 WSHSY, CDR2 SAAADI. The V end was cut by 6 bases, the J end by 7 bases, with 13 bases between. This CDR3 has 14 amino acids. The CDR3 loop reads CASRDTGPNSPLHF. The DNA of the CDR3 is TGCGCCAGCAGAGACACCGGGCCGAATTCACCCCTCCACTTT.

In the case of this clonotype: A much larger clone differs by one base, so this may be a read error. CDR3 region: CASSLTGGLKQYF. As DNA, the CDR3 is TGTGCCAGCAGCTTGACGGGAGGGCTTAAGCAGTACTTC. The chain uses TRBV7-9 and TRBJ2-7; 8 bases align to TRBD2. The V segment lost 3 bases and the J segment 8 bases; nucleotides outside the gene matches: 6. Per the germline V gene, CDR1 is SEHNR and CDR2 is FQNEAQ (reference sequence). The CDR3 extends over 13 amino acids. The full variable domain, with the rest looked up from reference TRBV7-9 and TRBJ2-7, is DTGVSQNPRHKITKRGQNVTFRCDPISEHNRLYWYRQTLGQGPEFLTYFQNEAQLEKSRLLSDRFSAERPKGSFSTLEIQRTEQGDSAMYLCASSLTGGLKQYFGPGTRLTVT.

This clonotype was picked up a small number of times. The chain uses TRBV7-2 and TRBJ2-3; weak D call: TRBD2 (6 bases). The CDR3 length is 17 residues. Germline V gene data show CDR1 as SGHTA and CDR2 as FQGNSA. V lost 1 base, J lost 1 base, and 15 bases lay in between. The CDR3 DNA reads as TGTGCCAGCAGCTTAGAGGTGGCGGGATCAGGCACAGATACGCAGTATTTT. Translation gives CASSLEVAGSGTDTQYF.

The V and J genes are TRBV5-5 and TRBJ2-7; a weak D match, TRBD1 (6 bases). Trimming took 3 bases from V and 7 from J, leaving 17 bases between them. Per germline, CDR1 SGHKS and CDR2 YYEKEE (reference sequence). CDR3 length equals 14 residues. The CDR3 is CASSSTGTFSEQYF. In nucleotides, the CDR3 is TGTGCCAGCAGCTCCACCGGGACATTTAGTGAGCAGTACTTC.

This clonotype was seen repeatedly, ten times or more. V is TRBV7-8 and J is TRBJ2-6; the match to TRBD1 covers 8 bases. This CDR3 region has 15 residues. CDR1 and CDR2 from the germline V gene are SGHVS and FQNEAQ. V lost 3 bases to trimming and J lost 4 bases; unmatched junction nucleotides: 2. This CDR3 is CASSFRGRGANVLTF. CDR3 nucleotide sequence: TGTGCCAGCAGCTTCAGGGGGCGAGGGGCCAACGTCCTGACTTTC.

This clonotype was detected many times. The gene calls are TRBV7-8 and TRBJ1-1; no reliable D call. The CDR3 extends over 14 amino acids. Germline V gene lookup returns CDR1 SGHVS and CDR2 FQNEAQ. Trimming cost V 0 bases and J 1 base, with 6 bases left between them. The CDR3 region has the DNA TGTGCCAGCAGCTTAGCTCACAGGAACACTGAAGCTTTCTTT. Protein: CASSLAHRNTEAFF.

This CDR3 reads CASSLGFYTEAFF. Here the CDR3 DNA reads TGTGCCAGCAGCTTAGGGTTTTACACTGAAGCTTTCTTT. The chain uses TRBV7-6 and TRBJ1-1; D uncertain. The V gene's germline CDR1 is SGHVS and CDR2 FNYEAQ. Trimming shortened V by 1 base and J by 3 bases, and 6 bases separated the two germline ends. This CDR3 has 13 residues.

V and J are TRBV29-1 and TRBJ2-5; a weak D match, TRBD1 (5 bases). The last part of the DNA fits TRBJ2-4 better; the J call may be wrong. This CDR3 comprises 12 residues. Per germline, CDR1 SQVTM and CDR2 ANQGSEA. The chain's CDR3 is CSVESGKNIQYF. CDR3 DNA: TGCAGCGTTGAATCAGGGAAAAACATTCAGTACTTC.

Note on this clonotype: This may stem from a read error, because a much larger clone lies one nucleotide away. The conserved final phenylalanine or tryptophan is absent from the CDR3, which likely points to a read error. The chain uses TRBV2 and TRBJ1-1, with D maybe TRBD1 (6 bases). The length of the CDR3 is 14 residues. Trimming took off 9 bases at V and 3 bases at J, with 17 bases between the two ends. Germline V lookup: CDR1 SNHLY, CDR2 FYNNEI. This CDR3 is CARKTAGGHTEAFL. The CDR3, as DNA: TGTGCCAGAAAGACAGCGGGGGGGCACACTGAAGCTTTCCTT.